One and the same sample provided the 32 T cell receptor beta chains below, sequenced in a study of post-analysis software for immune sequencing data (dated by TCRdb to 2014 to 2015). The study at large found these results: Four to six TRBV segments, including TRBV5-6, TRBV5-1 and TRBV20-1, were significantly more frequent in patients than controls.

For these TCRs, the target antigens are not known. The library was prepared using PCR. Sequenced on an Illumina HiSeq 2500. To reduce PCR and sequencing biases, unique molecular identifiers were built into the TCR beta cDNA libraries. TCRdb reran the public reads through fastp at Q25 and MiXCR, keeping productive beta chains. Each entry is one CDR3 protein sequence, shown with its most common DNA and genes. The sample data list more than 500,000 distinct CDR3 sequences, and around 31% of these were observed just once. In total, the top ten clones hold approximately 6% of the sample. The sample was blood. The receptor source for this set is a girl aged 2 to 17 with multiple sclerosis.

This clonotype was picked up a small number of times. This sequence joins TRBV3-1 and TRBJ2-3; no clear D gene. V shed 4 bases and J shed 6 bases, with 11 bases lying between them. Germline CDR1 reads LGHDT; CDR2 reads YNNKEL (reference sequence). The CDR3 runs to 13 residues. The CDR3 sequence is CASSPPDWDTQYF. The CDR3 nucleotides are TGTGCCAGCAGCCCCCCGGATTGGGATACGCAGTATTTT.

The CDR3: CAISTPGNYGYTF. CDR3 nucleotide sequence: TGTGCCATCAGTACCCCCGGGAACTATGGCTACACCTTC. The genes are TRBV10-3 and TRBJ1-2; no clear D gene. Germline values: CDR1 ENHRY, CDR2 SYGVKD. The CDR3 loop spans 13 amino acids. V was cut by 5 bases and J by 2 bases, with 9 bases left in between.

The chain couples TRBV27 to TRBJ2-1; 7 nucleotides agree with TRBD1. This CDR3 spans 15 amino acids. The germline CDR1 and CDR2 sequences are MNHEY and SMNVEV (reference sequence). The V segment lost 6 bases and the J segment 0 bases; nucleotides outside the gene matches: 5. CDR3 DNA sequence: TGTGCCAGCAGGCGCGAGGGGGCCTCCTACAATGAGCAGTTCTTC. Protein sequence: CASRREGASYNEQFF.

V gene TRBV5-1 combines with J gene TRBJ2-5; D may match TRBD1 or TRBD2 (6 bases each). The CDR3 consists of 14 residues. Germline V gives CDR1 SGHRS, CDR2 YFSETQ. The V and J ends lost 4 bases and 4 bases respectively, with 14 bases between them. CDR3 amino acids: CASSPGALRETQYF. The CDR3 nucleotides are TGCGCCAGCAGCCCGGGGGCTTTAAGAGAGACCCAGTACTTC.

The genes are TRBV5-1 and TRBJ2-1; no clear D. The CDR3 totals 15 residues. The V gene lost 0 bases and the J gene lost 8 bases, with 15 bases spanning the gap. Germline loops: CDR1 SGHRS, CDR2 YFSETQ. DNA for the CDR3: TGCGCCAGCAGCTTGGATTGGCTTAGCCTCGATGAGCAGTTCTTC. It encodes CASSLDWLSLDEQFF.

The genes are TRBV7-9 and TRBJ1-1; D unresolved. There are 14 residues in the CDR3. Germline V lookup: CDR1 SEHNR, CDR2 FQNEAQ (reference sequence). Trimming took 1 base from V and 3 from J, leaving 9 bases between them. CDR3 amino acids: CASSLDRIYTEAFF. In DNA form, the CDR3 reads TGTGCCAGCAGCTTAGACAGAATATACACTGAAGCTTTCTTT.

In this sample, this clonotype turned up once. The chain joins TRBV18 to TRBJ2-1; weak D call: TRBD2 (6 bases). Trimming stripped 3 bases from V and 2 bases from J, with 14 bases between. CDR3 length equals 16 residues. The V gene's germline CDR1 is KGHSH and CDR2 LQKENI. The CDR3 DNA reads TGTGCCAGCTCACCGGGGCCTGGCGGGGCCTACAATGAGCAGTTCTTC. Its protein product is CASSPGPGGAYNEQFF.

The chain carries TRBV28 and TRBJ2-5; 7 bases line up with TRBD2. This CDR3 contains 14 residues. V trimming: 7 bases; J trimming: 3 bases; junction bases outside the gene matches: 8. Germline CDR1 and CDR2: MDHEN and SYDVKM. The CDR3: CASTVLTSKETQYF. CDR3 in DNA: TGTGCCAGCACCGTCCTGACTAGCAAAGAGACCCAGTACTTC. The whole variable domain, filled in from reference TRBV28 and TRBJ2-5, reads DVKVTQSSRYLVKRTGEKVFLECVQDMDHENMFWYRQDPGLGLRLIYFSYDVKMKEKGDIPEGYSVSREKKERFSLILESASTNQTSMYLCASTVLTSKETQYFGPGTRLLVL.

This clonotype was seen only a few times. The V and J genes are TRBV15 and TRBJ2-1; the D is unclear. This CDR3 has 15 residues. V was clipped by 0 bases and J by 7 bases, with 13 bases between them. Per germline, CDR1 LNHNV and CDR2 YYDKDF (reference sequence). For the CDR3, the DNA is TGTGCCACCAGCAGAGATACTATCCCTACGAATGAGCAGTTCTTC. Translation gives CATSRDTIPTNEQFF.

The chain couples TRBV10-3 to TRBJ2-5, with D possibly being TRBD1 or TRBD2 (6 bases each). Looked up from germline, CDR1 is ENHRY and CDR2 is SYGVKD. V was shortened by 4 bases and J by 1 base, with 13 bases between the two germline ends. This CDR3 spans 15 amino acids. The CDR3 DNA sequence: TGTGCCATCAGTGGGGGGGCGACGGCCCAAGAGACCCAGTACTTC. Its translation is CAISGGATAQETQYF.

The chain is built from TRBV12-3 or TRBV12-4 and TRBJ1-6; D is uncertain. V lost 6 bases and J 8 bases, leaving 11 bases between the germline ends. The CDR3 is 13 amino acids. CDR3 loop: CASSPTGDSPLHF. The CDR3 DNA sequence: TGTGCCAGCAGCCCAACCGGTGATTCACCCCTCCACTTT.

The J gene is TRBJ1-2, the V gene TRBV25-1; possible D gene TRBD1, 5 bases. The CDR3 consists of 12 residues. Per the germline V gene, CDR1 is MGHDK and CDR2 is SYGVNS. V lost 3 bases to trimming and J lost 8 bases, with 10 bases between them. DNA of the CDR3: TGTGCCAGCAGTGATCTGGGGGGAGGCTACACCTTC. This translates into CASSDLGGGYTF.

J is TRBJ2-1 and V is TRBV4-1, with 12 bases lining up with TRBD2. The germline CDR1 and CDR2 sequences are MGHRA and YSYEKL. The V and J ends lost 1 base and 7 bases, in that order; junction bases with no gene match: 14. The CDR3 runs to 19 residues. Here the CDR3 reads CASSQGWGPSGGVGNEQFF. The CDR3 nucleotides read TGCGCCAGCAGCCAAGGTTGGGGGCCTAGCGGGGGGGTAGGGAATGAGCAGTTCTTC.

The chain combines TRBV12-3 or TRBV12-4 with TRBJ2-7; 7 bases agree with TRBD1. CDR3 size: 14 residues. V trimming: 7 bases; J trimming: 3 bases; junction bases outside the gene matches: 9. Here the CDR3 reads CASTQEQGCYEQYF. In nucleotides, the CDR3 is TGTGCCAGCACCCAAGAACAGGGGTGCTACGAGCAGTACTTC.

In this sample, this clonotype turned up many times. CDR3 bases: TGCAGCGTCGCCGGACAGGGGAATGAGCAGTTCTTC. Amino acids: CSVAGQGNEQFF. This chain links TRBV29-1 with TRBJ2-1; 9 bases align to TRBD1. From germline, CDR1 is SQVTM and CDR2 ANQGSEA. The CDR3 is 12 residues long. V lost 6 bases to trimming and J lost 7 bases; unmatched junction nucleotides: 4.

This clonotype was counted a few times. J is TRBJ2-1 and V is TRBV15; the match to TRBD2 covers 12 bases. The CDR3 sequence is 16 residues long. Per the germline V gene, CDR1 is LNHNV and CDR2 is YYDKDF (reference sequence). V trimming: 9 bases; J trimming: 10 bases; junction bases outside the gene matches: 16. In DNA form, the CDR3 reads TGTGCCACAAGCGGAATGACTAGCGGGGGATCTGGAGAGCAGTTCTTC. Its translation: CATSGMTSGGSGEQFF. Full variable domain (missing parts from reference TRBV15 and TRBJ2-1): DAMVIQNPRYQVTQFGKPVTLSCSQTLNHNVMYWYQQKSSQAPKLLFHYYDKDFNNEADTPDNFQSRRPNTSFCFLDIRSPGLGDTAMYLCATSGMTSGGSGEQFFGPGTRLTVL.

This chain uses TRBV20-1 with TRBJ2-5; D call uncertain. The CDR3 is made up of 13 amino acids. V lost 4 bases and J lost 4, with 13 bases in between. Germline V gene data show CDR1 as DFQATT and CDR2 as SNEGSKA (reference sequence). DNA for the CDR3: TGCAGTGCTATCAGGACGACGTCAGAGACCCAGTACTTC. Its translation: CSAIRTTSETQYF.

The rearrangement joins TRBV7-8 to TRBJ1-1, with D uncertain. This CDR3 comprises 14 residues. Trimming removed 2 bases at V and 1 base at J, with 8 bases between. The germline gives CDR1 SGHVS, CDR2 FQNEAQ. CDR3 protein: CASSLQVQNTEAFF. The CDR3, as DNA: TGTGCCAGCAGCTTACAGGTCCAGAACACTGAAGCTTTCTTT.

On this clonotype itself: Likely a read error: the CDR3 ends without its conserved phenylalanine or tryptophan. The CDR3 protein is CASSGSYNEQFI. Written as DNA, the CDR3 is TGTGCCAGCAGCGGCTCCTACAATGAGCAGTTCATC. The J gene is TRBJ2-1, the V gene TRBV7-2, with no clear D. The germline V gene encodes CDR1 SGHTA and CDR2 FQGNSA. The germline V and J ends were trimmed by 5 bases and 0 bases, with 2 bases remaining between them. This CDR3 spans 12 amino acids.

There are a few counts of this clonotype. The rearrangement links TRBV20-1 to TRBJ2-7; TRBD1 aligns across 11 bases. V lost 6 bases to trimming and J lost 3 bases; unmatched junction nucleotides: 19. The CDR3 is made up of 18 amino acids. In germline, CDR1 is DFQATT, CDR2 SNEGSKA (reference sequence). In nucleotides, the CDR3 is TGCAGTGCAAGAAAAAGGACAGGGGGCGCGAGTGGCTACTACGAGCAGTACTTC. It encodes CSARKRTGGASGYYEQYF.

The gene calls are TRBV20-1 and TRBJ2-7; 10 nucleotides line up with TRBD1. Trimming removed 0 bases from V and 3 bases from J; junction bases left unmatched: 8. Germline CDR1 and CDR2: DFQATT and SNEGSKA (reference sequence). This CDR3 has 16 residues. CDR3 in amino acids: CSARDARGQGIYEQYF. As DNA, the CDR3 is TGCAGTGCTAGAGATGCAAGGGGACAGGGGATCTACGAGCAGTACTTC.

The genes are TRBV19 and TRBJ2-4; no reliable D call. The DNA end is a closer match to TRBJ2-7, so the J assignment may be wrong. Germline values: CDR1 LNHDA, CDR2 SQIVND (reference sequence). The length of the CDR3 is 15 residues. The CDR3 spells CASSLAGQSSYEQYF. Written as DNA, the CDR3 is TGTGCCAGTAGTCTCGCCGGGCAGAGCTCCTACGAGCAGTACTTC.

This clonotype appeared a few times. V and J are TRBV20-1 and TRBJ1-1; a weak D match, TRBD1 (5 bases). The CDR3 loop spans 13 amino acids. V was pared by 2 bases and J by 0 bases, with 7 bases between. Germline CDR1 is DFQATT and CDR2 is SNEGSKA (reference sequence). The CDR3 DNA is TGCAGTGCTAGAAGGGGATTGAACACTGAAGCTTTCTTT. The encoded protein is CSARRGLNTEAFF.

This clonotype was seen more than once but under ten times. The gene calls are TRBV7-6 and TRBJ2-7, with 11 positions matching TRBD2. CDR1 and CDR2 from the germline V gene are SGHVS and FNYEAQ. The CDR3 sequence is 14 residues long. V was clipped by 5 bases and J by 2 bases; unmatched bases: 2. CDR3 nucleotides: TGTGCCAGCAGCCCGACTAGCGGGGCCTACGAGCAGTACTTC. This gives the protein CASSPTSGAYEQYF.

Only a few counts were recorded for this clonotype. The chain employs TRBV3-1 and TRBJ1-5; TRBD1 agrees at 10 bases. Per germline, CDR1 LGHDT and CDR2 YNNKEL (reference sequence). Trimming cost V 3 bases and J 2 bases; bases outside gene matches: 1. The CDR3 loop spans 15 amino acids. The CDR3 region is CASSHGTGGNQPQHF. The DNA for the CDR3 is TGTGCCAGCAGCCATGGGACAGGGGGCAATCAGCCCCAGCATTTT.

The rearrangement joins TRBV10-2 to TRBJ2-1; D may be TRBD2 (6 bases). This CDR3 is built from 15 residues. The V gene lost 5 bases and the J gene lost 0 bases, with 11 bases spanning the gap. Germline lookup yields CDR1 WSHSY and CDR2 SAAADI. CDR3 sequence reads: CASSRGGLSYNEQFF. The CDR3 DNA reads TGCGCCAGCAGTCGTGGGGGACTCTCCTACAATGAGCAGTTCTTC.

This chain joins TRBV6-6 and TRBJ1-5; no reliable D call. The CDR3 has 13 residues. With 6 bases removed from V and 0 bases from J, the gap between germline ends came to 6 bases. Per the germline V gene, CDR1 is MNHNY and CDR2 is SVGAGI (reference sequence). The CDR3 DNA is TGTGCCAGCAGACTCATTAGCAATCAGCCCCAGCATTTT. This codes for CASRLISNQPQHF.

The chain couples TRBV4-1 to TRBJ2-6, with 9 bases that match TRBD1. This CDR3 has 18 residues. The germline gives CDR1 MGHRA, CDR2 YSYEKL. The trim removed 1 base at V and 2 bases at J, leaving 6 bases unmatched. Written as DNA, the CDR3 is TGCGCCAGCAGCCAAGGGGGACAGGGTCCTACTGGGGCCAACGTCCTGACTTTC. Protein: CASSQGGQGPTGANVLTF.

The CDR3 reads CASSATDGMGSPLHF. The CDR3 DNA follows: TGTGCCAGCAGTGCGACGGACGGAATGGGTTCGCCCCTCCACTTT. The J gene is TRBJ1-6, the V gene TRBV6-1; no clear D. The germline V gene has CDR1 MNHNS and CDR2 SASEGT. This CDR3 region has 15 residues. V was trimmed by 4 bases and J by 13 bases, leaving 20 bases between them.

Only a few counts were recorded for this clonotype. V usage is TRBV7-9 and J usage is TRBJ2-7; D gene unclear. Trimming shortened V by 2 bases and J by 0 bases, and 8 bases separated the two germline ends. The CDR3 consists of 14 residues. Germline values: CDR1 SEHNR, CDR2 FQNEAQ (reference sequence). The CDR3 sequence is CASSLIAVSYEQYF. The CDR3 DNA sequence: TGTGCCAGCAGCTTAATCGCGGTCTCCTACGAGCAGTACTTC.

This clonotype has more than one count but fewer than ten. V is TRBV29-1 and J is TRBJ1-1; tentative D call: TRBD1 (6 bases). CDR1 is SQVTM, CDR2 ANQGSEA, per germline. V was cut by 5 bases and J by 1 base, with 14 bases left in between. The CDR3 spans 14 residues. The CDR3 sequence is CSVRRGGQNTEAFF. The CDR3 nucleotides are TGCAGCGTTAGAAGAGGGGGGCAGAACACTGAAGCTTTCTTT.

Written as DNA, the CDR3 is TGCAGTGCTAGAGATCCTGGTGGGGACCCCTACGAGCAGTACTTC. It codes for CSARDPGGDPYEQYF. The chain uses TRBV20-1 and TRBJ2-7; D may match TRBD1 or TRBD2 (5 bases each). The V gene lost 0 bases and the J gene lost 2 bases, with 14 bases spanning the gap. CDR1 and CDR2 from the germline V gene are DFQATT and SNEGSKA (reference sequence). This CDR3 comprises 15 residues.